Listed below are T cell receptor beta chains from one sample, sequenced in a study of blood T cells in healthy people across ages. TCRdb reprocessed the 5' RACE reads with MiXCR, giving one entry per CDR3 protein. The table lists more than 1.4 million distinct CDR3 sequences, around 39% of them singletons, with roughly 7.7% in the top ten. Sequencing used blood. These receptors all come from a woman aged 18 to 35 in good health. CDR3s include the opening cysteine and the closing phenylalanine or tryptophan. D genes are given only for firm matches. Rows give clone size only sometimes, using once, few, many, or a class for an expanded clone.

>NA|TRBJ2-1|TRBV24-1|NA
TGTGCCACCAGTGATTTGGACACTTTTTCCTACAATGAGCAGTTCTTC
CATSDLDTFSYNEQFF
>few|TRBJ1-1|TRBV20-1|TRBD1
TGCAGTGCTCCAACAGGGGGTGACACTGAAGCTTTCTTT
CSAPTGGDTEAFF
>NA|TRBJ2-1|TRBV14|TRBD2
TGTGCCAGCAGCCGGGTAACTAGTGCCGGGAGGGGGAATGAGCAGTTCTTC
CASSRVTSAGRGNEQFF
>few|TRBJ2-3|TRBV6-1|NA
TGTGCCAGCAGCCACCACCGGGACCTAGCTTGTAGCACAGATACGCAGTATTTT
CASSHHRDLACSTDTQYF
>NA|TRBJ2-7|TRBV27|TRBD2
TGTGCCAGCTACGACGGGAGGGACCGTCCCAGCTCCTACGAGCAGTACTTC
CASYDGRDRPSSYEQYF
>few|TRBJ1-2|TRBV27|NA
TGTGCCAGCAGTACCATCCCCCGGATTTCTGGCTACACCTTC
CASSTIPRISGYTF
>NA|TRBJ1-5|TRBV28|TRBD1
TGTGCCAGCAGTTTCCCCAAGGGACAGGGGATGAACAATCAGCCCCAGCATTTT
CASSFPKGQGMNNQPQHF
>NA|TRBJ1-1|TRBV29-1|NA
TGCAGCGTGACTGTGATAGGGAACACTGAAGCTTTCTTT
CSVTVIGNTEAFF
>NA|TRBJ2-5|TRBV3-1|TRBD2
TGTGCCAGCAGCCCAATGGGACTAGCGGGACAAGAGACCCAGTACTTC
CASSPMGLAGQETQYF
>NA|TRBJ2-1|TRBV6-5|NA
TGTGCCAGCAGTTACAACAGTGGGGGTGAGCAGTTCTTC
CASSYNSGGEQFF
>many|TRBJ2-1|TRBV12-3/TRBV12-4|NA
TGTGCCAGCAGCTTTGTGGATGAGCAGTTCTTC
CASSFVDEQFF
>NA|TRBJ2-7|TRBV14|TRBD1
TGTGCCAGCAGCCCCGGGACAGAAGTCTACGAGCAGTACTTC
CASSPGTEVYEQYF
>NA|TRBJ1-4|TRBV7-8|NA
TGTGCCAGCAGCTCAACAGGAACAGCAACTAATGAAAAACTGTTTTTT
CASSSTGTATNEKLFF
>few|TRBJ2-5|TRBV7-9|NA
TGTGCCAGCCCCTCTATCCATGAGCAGTACTTC
CASPSIHEQYF
>NA|TRBJ1-1|TRBV2|NA
TGTGCCAGCAGTGGACAATGGACTGAAGCTTTCTTT
CASSGQWTEAFF
>NA|TRBJ2-5|TRBV12-5|TRBD1
TGTGCTAGTGGTCAAGACAGGGGAGAGCAGTACTTC
CASGQDRGEQYF
>few|TRBJ2-3|TRBV7-9|NA
TGTGCCAGCAGCTTATTAGGGCAAGATACGCAGTATTTT
CASSLLGQDTQYF
>NA|TRBJ2-7|TRBV7-9|TRBD2
TGTGCCAGCAGCCCGGGACTAGCGCACAATGAGCAGTACTTC
CASSPGLAHNEQYF
>many|TRBJ2-5|TRBV27|NA
TGTGCCAGCAGCTTTACAGGGGAGACCCAGTACTTC
CASSFTGETQYF
>NA|TRBJ2-7|TRBV9|NA
TGTGCCAGCAGCGTAGATCGGAATGAGCAGTACTTC
CASSVDRNEQYF
>NA|TRBJ2-7|TRBV20-1|NA
TGCAGTGCTAGAGATGGTGGAGGGGGCTTGAGCTCCTACGAGCAGTACTTC
CSARDGGGGLSSYEQYF
>NA|TRBJ2-5|TRBV11-2|NA
TGTGCCAGCAGGATGGGAAGCGGGCAGTACTTC
CASRMGSGQYF
>few|TRBJ1-1|TRBV21-1|NA
TGTGCCAGCAGCAAAGTTAGACAGGTGGGCTGTGAAGCTTTCTTT
CASSKVRQVGCEAFF
>few|TRBJ1-5|TRBV7-9|NA
TGTGCCAGCAGCCCATGGGATAGCAATCAGCCCCAGCATTTT
CASSPWDSNQPQHF
>NA|TRBJ2-7|TRBV6-1|NA
TGTGCCAGCAGGGAGGACAGTGCATTAACCTACGAGCAGTACTTC
CASREDSALTYEQYF
>NA|TRBJ1-2|TRBV20-1|NA
TGCAGTGCTATACGAGAAGGTTTGGACACCTTC
CSAIREGLDTF
>NA|TRBJ1-3|TRBV20-1|TRBD1
TGCAGTGCTCTCCGGGACAGACTAATCTCTGGAAACACCATATATTTT
CSALRDRLISGNTIYF
>few|TRBJ1-2|TRBV28|TRBD1
TGTGCCGCCCGCCAAAACCGGGACAGGGGGAGTCTGGGCTATGGCTACACCTTC
CAARQNRDRGSLGYGYTF
>NA|TRBJ1-2|TRBV7-9|TRBD1
TGTGCCAGCAGTAGGATCCCAGGGGGAGTCGACTATGGCTACACCTTC
CASSRIPGGVDYGYTF
>few|TRBJ1-2|TRBV6-6|TRBD1
TGTGCCAGCAGTTACTCGGACAGGGGGCCTAGCTATGGCTACACCTTC
CASSYSDRGPSYGYTF
>NA|TRBJ1-2|TRBV7-9|NA
TGTGCCAGCAGCTTAGCAGAGGGGGGGAGTGGCTACACCTTC
CASSLAEGGSGYTF
>NA|TRBJ1-2|TRBV29-1|NA
TGCAGCGTTGAGGGATGGTGCGCTAACTATGGCTACACCTTC
CSVEGWCANYGYTF
>few|TRBJ2-3|TRBV12-3/TRBV12-4|TRBD1
TGTGCCAGCAGCCACGGGACAGGCGGGAATACGCAGTATTTT
CASSHGTGGNTQYF
>NA|TRBJ2-1|TRBV2|NA
TGTGCCAGCAGTGTGAGGGCCCCCGCCAACTCCTACAATGAGCAGTTCTTC
CASSVRAPANSYNEQFF
>NA|TRBJ2-7|TRBV7-9|TRBD1
TGTGCCAGCAGCCCAGACCGGGACAGGGACGGCGAGCAGTACTTC
CASSPDRDRDGEQYF